This entry features one T cell receptor (beta chain) sequence. The antigen remains undetermined. The V gene's germline CDR1 is GTSNPN and CDR2 SVGIG (reference sequence). There are 15 residues in the CDR3. Unmatched junction bases numbered 11, after V lost 5 bases and J lost 2 bases. Clones were sequenced by immunoSEQ multiplex PCR, and TCRdb holds only the in-frame ones, with some missing. This sample has around 60,000 clones, with 85% to 95% found just once. This record belongs to a study of cytomegalovirus exposure and HLA in healthy donors. Across the study: It was reported in a later analysis that the approximately 110 validation repertoires used the same platform as the 550 to 800 first-cohort repertoires.

Points from the study as a whole: Subsequent analysis found a tendency for first-cohort TCR clusters to co-occur within the 120 validation repertoires.

This sequence originates from a woman aged 18 to 35 in good health and CMV-seropositive. The rearrangement uses TRBV30 and TRBJ2-7; the match to TRBD1 covers 8 bases. The sequencing sample was made of PBMCs. Written as DNA, the CDR3 is TGTGCCTGGGGAGACAGGGGAGGACCCCCCTACGAGCAGTACTTC. Translating it yields CAWGDRGGPPYEQYF.